This TCR beta chain was recorded in a study of spatial heterogeneity in lung cancer. TCRdb ran MiXCR on the 5' RACE reads and lists one entry per CDR3 protein. The data show roughly 70,000 distinct CDR3 sequences, 8% to 10% seen once. This clonotype has a count of ten or more. Time point: blood at routine non-recurrence follow-up after resection. Specimen: PBMCs, collected at follow-up. This sequence was found in a female donor with early-stage non-small cell lung cancer.

The CDR3 loop reads CASSPPDRGLETQYF. Written as DNA, the CDR3 is TGTGCCAGCAGCCCGCCCGACAGGGGGCTGGAGACCCAGTACTTC. J is TRBJ2-5 and V is TRBV7-9, with 10 positions matching TRBD1. After removal of 5 bases from V and 5 bases from J, the junction contained 8 bases not matched to a gene. The length of the CDR3 is 15 residues. Germline V lookup: CDR1 SEHNR, CDR2 FQNEAQ (reference sequence). Combining the CDR3 with reference TRBV7-9 and TRBJ2-5 gives the whole variable domain DTGVSQNPRHKITKRGQNVTFRCDPISEHNRLYWYRQTLGQGPEFLTYFQNEAQLEKSRLLSDRFSAERPKGSFSTLEIQRTEQGDSAMYLCASSPPDRGLETQYFGPGTRLLVL.